This TCR beta chain came from a study of T cell repertoires in cytomegalovirus infection (dated by TCRdb to the late 2010s). With respect to the entire study: The peptide stimulations were aimed at well-studied HLA-B-restricted epitopes as well as recently identified HLA-C-restricted CMV epitopes, whose presentation resists viral immunomodulation. Donor HLA type was relevant to the analysis, as public TCR beta signatures indicated carriage of CMV infection together with the matching HLA type. Results and caveats for the whole study, not just this receptor: The ex vivo response was dominated by HLA-C-restricted CMV-specific TCR beta clonotypes, which also provided the single most frequent clonotype in two of eight donors. In both this cohort and an independent roughly 350-donor cohort, the cumulative frequency of public TCR beta family members distinguished carriers of CMV infection plus the relevant HLA type.

The data were produced on an Illumina HiSeq 1500. The public reads were quality trimmed at Q25 with fastp and then assembled into clones with MiXCR by TCRdb, keeping productive beta chains. Each entry merges the rows of one CDR3 protein and shows their most common DNA and genes. In this sample the table shows about 74,000 distinct CDR3 sequences, less than 30% of which occur a single time. The ten top clones hold 45% to 75% of the sample. Sequences SGHTA (CDR1) and FQGNSA (CDR2) are obtained from the germline V gene. The CDR3 goes from the cysteine to the phenylalanine over 16 residues. Just the 48-base CDR3 DNA is kept, in frame starting at base 1. Trimmed from V: 2 bases; trimmed from J: 0 bases; junction bases lacking a gene match: 4. The table lists this clonotype with many counts. No cognate antigen has been identified for it. The sample holds no much larger clone one base away, and base qualities are not on file.

This sample's treatment or condition label indicates: in vitro stimulation with specific CMV peptide epitopes to enrich CMV-specific T cells. Recombination joined TRBV7-2 with TRBJ2-7, with TRBD1 identical over 10 junction bases. This sample comprised CD8+ T cells from cultured PBMCs, obtained from culture after CMV antigen stimulation. The TCR comes from a human donor in good health (CMV status not recorded). Some clones in this sample may be carry-over from other donors' samples. The sequenced DNA is TGTGCCAGCAGCTTAACTCGGGACAGGGGCTCCTACGAGCAGTACTTC. Translated, this gives CASSLTRDRGSYEQYF.